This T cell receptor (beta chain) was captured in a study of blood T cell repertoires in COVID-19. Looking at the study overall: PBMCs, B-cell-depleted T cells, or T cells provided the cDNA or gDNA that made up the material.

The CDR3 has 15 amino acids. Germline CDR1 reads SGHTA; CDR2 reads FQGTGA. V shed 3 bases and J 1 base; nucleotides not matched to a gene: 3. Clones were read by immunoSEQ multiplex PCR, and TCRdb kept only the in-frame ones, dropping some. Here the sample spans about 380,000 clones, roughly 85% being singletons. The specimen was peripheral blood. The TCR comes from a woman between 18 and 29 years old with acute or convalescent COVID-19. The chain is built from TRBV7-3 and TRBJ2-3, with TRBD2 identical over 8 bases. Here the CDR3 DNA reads TGTGCCAGCAGCTTCCTTAGCGGGGGCACAGATACGCAGTATTTT. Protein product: CASSFLSGGTDTQYF.